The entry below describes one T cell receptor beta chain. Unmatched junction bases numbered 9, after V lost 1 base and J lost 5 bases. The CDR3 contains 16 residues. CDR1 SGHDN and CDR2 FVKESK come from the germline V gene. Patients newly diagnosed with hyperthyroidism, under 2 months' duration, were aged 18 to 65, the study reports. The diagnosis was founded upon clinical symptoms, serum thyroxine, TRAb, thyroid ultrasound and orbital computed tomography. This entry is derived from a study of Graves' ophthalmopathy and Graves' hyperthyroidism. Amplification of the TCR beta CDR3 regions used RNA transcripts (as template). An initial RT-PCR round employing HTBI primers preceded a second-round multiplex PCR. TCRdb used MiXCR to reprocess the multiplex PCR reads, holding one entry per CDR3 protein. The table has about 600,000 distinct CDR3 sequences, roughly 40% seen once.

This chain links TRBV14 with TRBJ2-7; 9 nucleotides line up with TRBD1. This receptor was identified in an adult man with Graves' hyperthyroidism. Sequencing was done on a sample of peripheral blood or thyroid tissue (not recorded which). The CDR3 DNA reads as TGTGCCAGCAGCCAAGTCGGGACAGGGCGATATGACGAGCAGTACTTC. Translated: CASSQVGTGRYDEQYF.